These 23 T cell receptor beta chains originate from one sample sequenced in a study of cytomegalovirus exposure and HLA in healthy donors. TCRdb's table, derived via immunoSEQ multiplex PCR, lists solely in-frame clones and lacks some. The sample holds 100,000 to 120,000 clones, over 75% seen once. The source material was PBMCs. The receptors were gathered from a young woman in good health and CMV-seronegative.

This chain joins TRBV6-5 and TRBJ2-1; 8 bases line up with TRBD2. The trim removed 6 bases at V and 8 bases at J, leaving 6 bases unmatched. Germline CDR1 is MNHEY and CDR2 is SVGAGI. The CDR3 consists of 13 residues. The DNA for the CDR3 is TGTGCCAGCAGGGGGACTAGTGCGTATGAGCAGTTCTTC. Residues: CASRGTSAYEQFF.

The CDR3 here is CASSEGGPGGYGYTF. CDR3 bases: TGTGCCAGCAGCGAGGGCGGGCCAGGGGGCTATGGCTACACCTTC. V usage is TRBV9 and J usage is TRBJ1-2; 7 bases align to TRBD1. Germline V gene sequence: CDR1 SGDLS, CDR2 YYNGEE. The CDR3 runs 15 residues. With 3 bases clipped from V and 4 bases from J, the junction kept 9 bases outside the gene matches. The variable domain in full, with the rest retrieved from reference TRBV9 and TRBJ1-2, is DSGVTQTPKHLITATGQRVTLRCSPRSGDLSVYWYQQSLDQGLQFLIQYYNGEERAKGNILERFSAQQFPDLHSELNLSSLELGDSALYFCASSEGGPGGYGYTFGSGTRLTVV.

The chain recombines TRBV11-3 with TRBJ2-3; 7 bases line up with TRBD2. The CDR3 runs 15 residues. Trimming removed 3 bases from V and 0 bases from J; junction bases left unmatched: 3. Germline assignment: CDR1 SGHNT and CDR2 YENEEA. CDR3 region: CASSFSGTSTDTQYF. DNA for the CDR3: TGTGCCAGCAGCTTCAGCGGGACTAGCACAGATACGCAGTATTTT. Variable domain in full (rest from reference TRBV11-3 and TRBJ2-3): EAGVVQSPRYKIIEKKQPVAFWCNPISGHNTLYWYLQNLGQGPELLIRYENEEAVDDSQLPKDRFSAERLKGVDSTLKIQPAELGDSAVYLCASSFSGTSTDTQYFGPGTRLTVL.

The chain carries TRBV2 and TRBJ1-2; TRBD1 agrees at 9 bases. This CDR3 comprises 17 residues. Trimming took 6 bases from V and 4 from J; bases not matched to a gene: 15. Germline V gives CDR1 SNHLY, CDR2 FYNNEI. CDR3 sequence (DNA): TGTGCCAGCAGCGAGAGCCCGGGACAGGGTCCCGGCTATGGCTACACCTTC. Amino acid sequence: CASSESPGQGPGYGYTF.

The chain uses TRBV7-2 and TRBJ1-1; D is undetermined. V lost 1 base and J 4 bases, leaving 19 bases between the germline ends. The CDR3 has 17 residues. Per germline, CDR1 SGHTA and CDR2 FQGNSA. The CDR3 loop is CASSLGPLRVRSTEAFF. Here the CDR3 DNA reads TGTGCCAGCAGCTTAGGCCCCCTTCGGGTACGAAGCACTGAAGCTTTCTTT.

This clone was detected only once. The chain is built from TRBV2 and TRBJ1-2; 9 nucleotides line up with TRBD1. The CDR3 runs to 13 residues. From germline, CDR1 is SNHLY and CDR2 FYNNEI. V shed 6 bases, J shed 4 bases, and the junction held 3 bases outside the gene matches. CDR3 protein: CASRDRGAYGYTF. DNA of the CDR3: TGTGCCAGCAGGGACAGGGGCGCCTATGGCTACACCTTC.

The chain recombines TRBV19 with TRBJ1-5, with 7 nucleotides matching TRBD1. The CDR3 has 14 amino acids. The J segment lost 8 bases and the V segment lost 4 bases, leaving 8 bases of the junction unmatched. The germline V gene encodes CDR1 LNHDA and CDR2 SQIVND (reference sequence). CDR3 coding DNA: TGTGCCAGTAGTAAGGGGGCCGTCGGGGAGCCCCAGCATTTT. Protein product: CASSKGAVGEPQHF.

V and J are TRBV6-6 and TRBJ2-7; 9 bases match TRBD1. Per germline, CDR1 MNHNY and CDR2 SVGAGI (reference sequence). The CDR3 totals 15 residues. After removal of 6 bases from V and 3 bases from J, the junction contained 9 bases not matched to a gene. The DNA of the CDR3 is TGTGCCAGCAGCGGAACCGGGACAGGGCTCTACGAGCAGTACTTC. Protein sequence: CASSGTGTGLYEQYF.

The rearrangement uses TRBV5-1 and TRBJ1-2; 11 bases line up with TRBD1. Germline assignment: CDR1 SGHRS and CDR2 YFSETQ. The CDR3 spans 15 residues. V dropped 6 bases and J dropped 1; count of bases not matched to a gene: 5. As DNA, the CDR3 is TGCGCCAGCAAAGAAGGGACAGGGGGTAACTATGGCTACACCTTC. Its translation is CASKEGTGGNYGYTF.

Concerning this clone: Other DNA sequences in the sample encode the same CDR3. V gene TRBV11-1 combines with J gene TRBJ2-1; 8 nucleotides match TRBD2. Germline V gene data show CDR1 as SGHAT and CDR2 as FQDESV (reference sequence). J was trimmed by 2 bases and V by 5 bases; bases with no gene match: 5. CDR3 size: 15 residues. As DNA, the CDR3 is TGTGCCAGCAGCCCGACGGGGGGGCCCTACAATGAGCAGTTCTTC. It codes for CASSPTGGPYNEQFF.

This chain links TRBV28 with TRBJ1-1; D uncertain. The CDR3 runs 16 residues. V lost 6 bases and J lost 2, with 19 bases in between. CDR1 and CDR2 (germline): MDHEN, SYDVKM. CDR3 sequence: CASSLPPRRVNTEAFF. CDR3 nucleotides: TGTGCCAGCAGCCTCCCGCCCCGCCGGGTAAACACTGAAGCTTTCTTT.

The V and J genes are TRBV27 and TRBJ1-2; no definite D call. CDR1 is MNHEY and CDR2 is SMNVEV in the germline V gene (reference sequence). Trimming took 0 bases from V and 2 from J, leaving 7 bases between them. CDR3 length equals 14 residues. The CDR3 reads CASSLSSGNYGYTF. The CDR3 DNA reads TGTGCCAGCAGTTTATCATCCGGGAACTATGGCTACACCTTC.

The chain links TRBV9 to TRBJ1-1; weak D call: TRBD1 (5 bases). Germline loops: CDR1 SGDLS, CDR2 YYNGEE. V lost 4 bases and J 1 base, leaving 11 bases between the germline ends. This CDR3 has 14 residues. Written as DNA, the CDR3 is TGTGCCAGCAGCCCGAGAACAGGGAACACTGAAGCTTTCTTT. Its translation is CASSPRTGNTEAFF. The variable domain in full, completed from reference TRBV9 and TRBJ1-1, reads DSGVTQTPKHLITATGQRVTLRCSPRSGDLSVYWYQQSLDQGLQFLIQYYNGEERAKGNILERFSAQQFPDLHSELNLSSLELGDSALYFCASSPRTGNTEAFFGQGTRLTVV.

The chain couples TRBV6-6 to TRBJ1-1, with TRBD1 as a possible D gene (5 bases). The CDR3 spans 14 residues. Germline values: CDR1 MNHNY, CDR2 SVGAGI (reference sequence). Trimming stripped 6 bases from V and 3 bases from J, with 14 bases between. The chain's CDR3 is CASSPGGGYTEAFF. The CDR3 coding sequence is TGTGCCAGCAGCCCTGGCGGGGGGTACACTGAAGCTTTCTTT.

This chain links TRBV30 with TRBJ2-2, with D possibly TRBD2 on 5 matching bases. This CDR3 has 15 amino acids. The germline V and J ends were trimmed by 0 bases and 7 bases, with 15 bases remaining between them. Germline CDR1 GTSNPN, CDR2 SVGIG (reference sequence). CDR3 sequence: CAWSVTSGFGGELFF. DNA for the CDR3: TGTGCCTGGAGTGTAACTAGTGGGTTCGGCGGGGAGCTGTTTTTT.

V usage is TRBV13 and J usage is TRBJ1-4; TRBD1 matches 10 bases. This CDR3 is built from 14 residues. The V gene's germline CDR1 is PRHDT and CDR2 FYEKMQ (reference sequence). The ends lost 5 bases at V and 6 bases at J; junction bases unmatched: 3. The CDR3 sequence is CASSEGQGDEKLFF. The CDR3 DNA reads TGTGCCAGCAGCGAAGGACAGGGGGATGAAAAACTGTTTTTT.

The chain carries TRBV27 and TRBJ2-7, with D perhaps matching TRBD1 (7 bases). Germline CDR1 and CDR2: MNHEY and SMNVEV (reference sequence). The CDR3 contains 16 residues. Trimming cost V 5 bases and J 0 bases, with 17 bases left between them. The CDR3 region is CASSILGGDSSYEQYF. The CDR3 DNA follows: TGTGCCAGCAGTATTCTCGGAGGGGACAGCTCCTACGAGCAGTACTTC.

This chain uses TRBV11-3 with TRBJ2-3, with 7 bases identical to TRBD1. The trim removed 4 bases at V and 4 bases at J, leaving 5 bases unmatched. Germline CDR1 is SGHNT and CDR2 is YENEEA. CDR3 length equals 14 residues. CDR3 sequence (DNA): TGTGCCAGCAGCTATGGGACAGCCGCAGATACGCAGTATTTT. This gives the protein CASSYGTAADTQYF.

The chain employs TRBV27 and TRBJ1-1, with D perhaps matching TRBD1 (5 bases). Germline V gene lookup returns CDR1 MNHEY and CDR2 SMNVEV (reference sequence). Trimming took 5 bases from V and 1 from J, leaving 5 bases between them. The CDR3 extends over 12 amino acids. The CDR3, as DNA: TGTGCCAGCAGTACAGGGAACACTGAAGCTTTCTTT. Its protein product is CASSTGNTEAFF.

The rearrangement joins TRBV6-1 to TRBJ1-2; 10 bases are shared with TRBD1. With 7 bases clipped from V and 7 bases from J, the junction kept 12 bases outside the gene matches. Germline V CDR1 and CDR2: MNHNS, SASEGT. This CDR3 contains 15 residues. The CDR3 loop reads CASTPRDRGTSGYTF. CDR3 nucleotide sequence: TGTGCCAGCACCCCAAGGGACAGGGGCACAAGTGGCTACACCTTC.

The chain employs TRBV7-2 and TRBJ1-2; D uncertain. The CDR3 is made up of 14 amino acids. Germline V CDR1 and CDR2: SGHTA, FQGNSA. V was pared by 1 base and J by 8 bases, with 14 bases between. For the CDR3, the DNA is TGTGCCAGCAGCTTAGATCCGGGAGCGTGGGGCTACACCTTC. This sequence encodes CASSLDPGAWGYTF.

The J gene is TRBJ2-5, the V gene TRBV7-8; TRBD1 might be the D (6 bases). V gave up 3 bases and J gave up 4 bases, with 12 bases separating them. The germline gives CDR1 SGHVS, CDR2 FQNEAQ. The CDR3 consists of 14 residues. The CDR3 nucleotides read TGTGCCAGCAGCTTCTACAGGGTCGGAGAGACCCAGTACTTC. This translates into CASSFYRVGETQYF.

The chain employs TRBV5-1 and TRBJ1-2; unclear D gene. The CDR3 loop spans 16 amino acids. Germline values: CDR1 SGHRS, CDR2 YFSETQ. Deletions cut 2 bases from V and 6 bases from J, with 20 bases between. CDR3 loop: CASSFVVPREEDGYTF. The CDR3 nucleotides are TGCGCCAGCAGCTTTGTAGTGCCGAGGGAAGAGGATGGCTACACCTTC.